The 20 T cell receptor beta chains in this list originate from one sample, sequenced in a study of quantifying T cell responses using KT2 cells. Study-wide background: cDNA was made from DNase-treated RNA using alpha and beta constant primers.

An oligo carrying a UMI was ligated to the cDNA 3' end. The first PCR ran roughly 4 cycles with an equimolar RC1.1 and RC1.2 beta primer mix. Using its own MiXCR run on the UMI-ligation and nested PCR reads, TCRdb lists one record per CDR3 protein. The sample includes about 33,000 distinct CDR3 sequences, around a tenth of them seen just once. Sequenced material: PBMCs spiked with cells of the T cell clone KT2. The receptors were sampled from a human donor.

This clonotype was detected many times. The V and J genes are TRBV30 and TRBJ1-5; D may be TRBD1 (6 bases). V lost 2 bases and J 2 bases, leaving 10 bases between the germline ends. There are 14 residues in the CDR3. CDR1 GTSNPN and CDR2 SVGIG come from the germline V gene (reference sequence). The CDR3 loop reads CAWSRWTGNQPQHF. The CDR3 bases are TGTGCCTGGAGTAGGTGGACAGGCAATCAGCCCCAGCATTTT.

In this sample, this clonotype turned up a few times. The chain uses TRBV6-1 and TRBJ1-5; a weak D match, TRBD1 (6 bases). Per the germline V gene, CDR1 is MNHNS and CDR2 is SASEGT. CDR3 length: 13 amino acids. V was pared by 3 bases and J by 7 bases, with 10 bases between. The CDR3 region is CASSEATGQPQHF. CDR3 DNA: TGTGCCAGCAGTGAGGCCACAGGGCAGCCCCAGCATTTT.

This clonotype occurred many times. The chain carries TRBV20-1 and TRBJ2-7, with D possibly called TRBD1 or TRBD2 (6 bases each). Trimming removed 3 bases from V and 3 bases from J, with 27 bases in between. Germline V gives CDR1 DFQATT, CDR2 SNEGSKA (reference sequence). The CDR3 is made up of 18 amino acids. CDR3 nucleotides: TGCAGTGCTAGTAGGTGGTCGGCAGGGGCCGGGGGTATCTACGAGCAGTACTTC. Encoded protein: CSASRWSAGAGGIYEQYF.

The rearrangement joins TRBV7-6 to TRBJ2-1; TRBD2 aligns across 7 bases. V was clipped by 5 bases and J by 8 bases; unmatched bases: 18. This CDR3 contains 17 residues. CDR1 is SGHVS and CDR2 is FNYEAQ in the germline V gene. The CDR3 sequence is CASSLLRSGGSIDEQFF. The CDR3 DNA reads TGTGCCAGCAGCCTGCTCAGGAGTGGCGGGAGTATCGATGAGCAGTTCTTC.

This clonotype has a count of ten or more. This chain uses TRBV20-1 with TRBJ2-3; D call uncertain. Germline V CDR1 and CDR2: DFQATT, SNEGSKA (reference sequence). V was trimmed by 6 bases and J by 3 bases, leaving 19 bases between them. The CDR3 loop spans 15 amino acids. DNA for the CDR3: TGCAGTGCCCCCAGGTCCGCAATGGGGACAGATACGCAGTATTTT. This translates into CSAPRSAMGTDTQYF.

The genes are TRBV27 and TRBJ1-6, with TRBD1 as a possible D gene (5 bases). V lost 2 bases and J 9 bases, leaving 11 bases between the germline ends. The CDR3 is 14 residues long. Germline V gene sequence: CDR1 MNHEY, CDR2 SMNVEV (reference sequence). In DNA, the CDR3 is TGTGCCAGCAGTTTAGCAGGGTGGGGTTCACCCCTCCACTTT. Encoded protein: CASSLAGWGSPLHF.

This chain links TRBV24-1 with TRBJ2-5; 14 bases line up with TRBD2. The CDR3 totals 18 residues. The junction had 10 bases not matched to a gene; V was cut back by 3 bases and J by 5 bases. Germline values: CDR1 KGHDR, CDR2 SFDVKD. CDR3 DNA sequence: TGTGCCACCAGTGATCCCGGGACTAGCGGGAGATCCGGGGAGACCCAGTACTTC. It codes for CATSDPGTSGRSGETQYF.

This clonotype was detected only a few times. The chain carries TRBV5-6 and TRBJ2-1, with 11 nucleotides matching TRBD2. Per the germline V gene, CDR1 is SGHDT and CDR2 is YYEEEE. V shed 0 bases, J shed 3 bases, and the junction held 2 bases outside the gene matches. The CDR3 is 16 amino acids. CDR3 in DNA: TGTGCCAGCAGCTTGGGGGGACTAGCGGACTACAATGAGCAGTTCTTC. Translation gives CASSLGGLADYNEQFF.

This clonotype has a handful of counts. The rearrangement uses TRBV11-2 and TRBJ1-6; 8 nucleotides line up with TRBD1. The germline V gene encodes CDR1 SGHAT and CDR2 FQNNGV. V shed 6 bases and J 7 bases; nucleotides not matched to a gene: 11. This CDR3 region has 16 residues. CDR3 sequence: CASRKIRDRTNSPLHF. The DNA of the CDR3 is TGTGCCAGCAGGAAAATCCGGGACAGGACAAATTCACCCCTCCACTTT.

This clonotype was recorded many times. This chain joins TRBV29-1 and TRBJ1-4; D unclear. CDR1 SQVTM and CDR2 ANQGSEA come from the germline V gene. This CDR3 has 13 amino acids. V was pared by 6 bases and J by 2 bases, with 10 bases between. CDR3 nucleotide sequence: TGCAGCGTCCAAGCGGGGACTAATGAAAAACTGTTTTTT. Its translation: CSVQAGTNEKLFF.

V and J are TRBV7-2 and TRBJ2-1; D may be TRBD2 (5 bases). There are 15 residues in the CDR3. CDR1 and CDR2 from the germline V gene are SGHTA and FQGNSA. V lost 0 bases to trimming and J lost 4 bases, with 10 bases between them. The CDR3 loop reads CASSLARATYNEQFF. The CDR3 nucleotides read TGTGCCAGCAGCTTAGCGCGGGCCACTTACAATGAGCAGTTCTTC. Combining the CDR3 with reference TRBV7-2 and TRBJ2-1 gives the whole variable domain GAGVSQSPSNKVTEKGKDVELRCDPISGHTALYWYRQSLGQGLEFLIYFQGNSAPDKSGLPSDRFSAERTGGSVSTLTIQRTQQEDSAVYLCASSLARATYNEQFFGPGTRLTVL.

V and J are TRBV7-6 and TRBJ1-4; D may be TRBD1 (5 bases). Trimming left V 1 base short and J 7 bases short, with 13 bases between. The length of the CDR3 is 15 residues. Per germline, CDR1 SGHVS and CDR2 FNYEAQ. This CDR3 reads CASSLDGGRGEKLFF. The CDR3 bases are TGTGCCAGCAGCTTAGACGGAGGGAGGGGTGAAAAACTGTTTTTT.

There are a few counts of this clonotype. This rearrangement joins TRBV6-2 or TRBV6-3 to TRBJ2-2; TRBD1 aligns across 8 bases. Germline CDR1 MNHEY, CDR2 SVGEGT. V dropped 5 bases and J dropped 5; count of bases not matched to a gene: 7. This CDR3 has 15 residues. CDR3 protein: CASSEDREWTGELFF. Written as DNA, the CDR3 is TGTGCCAGCAGTGAGGACAGGGAATGGACCGGGGAGCTGTTTTTT.

CDR3 DNA: TGCGCCAGCAGCCAAGATCAAGCGGGAGCCTTCGGTACAGATACGCAGTATTTT. It codes for CASSQDQAGAFGTDTQYF. The chain is built from TRBV4-3 and TRBJ2-3; 8 nucleotides align to TRBD2. J gave up 3 bases and V 0 bases, and 11 bases lay outside the gene matches. Germline loops: CDR1 LGHNA, CDR2 YSLEER. This CDR3 contains 18 residues.

This chain joins TRBV30 and TRBJ2-3, with TRBD2 identical over 13 bases. The V gene end was trimmed by 2 bases and the J gene end by 1 base; junction bases not matched to a gene: 9. Germline CDR1 is GTSNPN and CDR2 is SVGIG (reference sequence). This CDR3 has 18 residues. CDR3 protein: CAWSSHRTSGRGTDTQYF. In DNA form, the CDR3 reads TGTGCCTGGAGTTCCCACCGGACTAGCGGGAGAGGCACAGATACGCAGTATTTT.

This clonotype was seen a handful of times. The rearrangement links TRBV9 to TRBJ2-7; the D gene is possibly TRBD1 (6 bases). V was cut by 4 bases and J by 1 base, with 18 bases left in between. The V gene's germline CDR1 is SGDLS and CDR2 YYNGEE. The CDR3 runs to 16 residues. CDR3 sequence (DNA): TGTGCCAGCAGCCCACCCGGGACACCCGGGTCCTACGAGCAGTACTTC. Protein: CASSPPGTPGSYEQYF.

This rearrangement joins TRBV9 to TRBJ1-5; no clear D gene. Trimming pared 0 bases from V and 3 bases from J, leaving 10 bases between. In germline, CDR1 is SGDLS, CDR2 YYNGEE. The CDR3 contains 15 residues. The CDR3 spells CASSVDGGSNQPQHF. The CDR3 DNA reads as TGTGCCAGCAGCGTAGATGGCGGGTCCAATCAGCCCCAGCATTTT.

J is TRBJ1-2 and V is TRBV18, with D unresolved. Germline V gene sequence: CDR1 KGHSH, CDR2 LQKENI. The CDR3 loop spans 16 amino acids. Between the trimmed V and J ends, which lost 2 bases and 3 bases, there was a span of 16 bases. The CDR3 region is CASSPSLDANYYGYTF. In nucleotides, the CDR3 is TGTGCCAGCTCACCATCCTTGGACGCTAACTACTATGGCTACACCTTC.

The rearrangement uses TRBV24-1 and TRBJ2-7; TRBD2 might be the D (5 bases). The CDR3 consists of 11 residues. Trimming stripped 5 bases from V and 7 bases from J, with 8 bases between. CDR1 and CDR2 from the germline V gene are KGHDR and SFDVKD. The CDR3 here is CATSGGQEQYF. CDR3 DNA sequence: TGTGCCACCAGTGGAGGGCAGGAGCAGTACTTC.

This clonotype occurred a few times. Written as DNA, the CDR3 is TGTGCCAGCAGCTCGCCGTCCGGGACCCCCGGGGATGAGCAGTTCTTC. Protein product: CASSSPSGTPGDEQFF. This rearrangement joins TRBV13 to TRBJ2-1, with D possibly being TRBD1 or TRBD2 (5 bases each). Germline assignment: CDR1 PRHDT and CDR2 FYEKMQ (reference sequence). CDR3 size: 16 residues. V was trimmed by 4 bases and J by 8 bases, leaving 21 bases between them.